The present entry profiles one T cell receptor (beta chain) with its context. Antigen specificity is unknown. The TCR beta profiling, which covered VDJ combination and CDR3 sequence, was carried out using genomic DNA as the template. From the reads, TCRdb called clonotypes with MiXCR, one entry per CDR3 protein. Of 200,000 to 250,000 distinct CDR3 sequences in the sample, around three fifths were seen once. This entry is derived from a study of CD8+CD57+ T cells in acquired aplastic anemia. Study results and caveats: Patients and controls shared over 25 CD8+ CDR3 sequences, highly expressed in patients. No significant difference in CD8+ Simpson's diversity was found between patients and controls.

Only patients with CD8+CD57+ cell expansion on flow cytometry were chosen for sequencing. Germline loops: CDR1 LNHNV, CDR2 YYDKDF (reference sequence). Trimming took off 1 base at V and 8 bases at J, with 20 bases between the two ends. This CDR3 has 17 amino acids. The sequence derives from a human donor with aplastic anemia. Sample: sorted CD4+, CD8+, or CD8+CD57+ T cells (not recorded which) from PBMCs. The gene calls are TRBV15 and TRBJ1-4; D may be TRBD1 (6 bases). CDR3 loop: CATSRVLSVVGQEKLFF. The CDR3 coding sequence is TGTGCCACCAGCAGAGTTCTTAGTGTGGTAGGACAGGAAAAACTGTTTTTT.